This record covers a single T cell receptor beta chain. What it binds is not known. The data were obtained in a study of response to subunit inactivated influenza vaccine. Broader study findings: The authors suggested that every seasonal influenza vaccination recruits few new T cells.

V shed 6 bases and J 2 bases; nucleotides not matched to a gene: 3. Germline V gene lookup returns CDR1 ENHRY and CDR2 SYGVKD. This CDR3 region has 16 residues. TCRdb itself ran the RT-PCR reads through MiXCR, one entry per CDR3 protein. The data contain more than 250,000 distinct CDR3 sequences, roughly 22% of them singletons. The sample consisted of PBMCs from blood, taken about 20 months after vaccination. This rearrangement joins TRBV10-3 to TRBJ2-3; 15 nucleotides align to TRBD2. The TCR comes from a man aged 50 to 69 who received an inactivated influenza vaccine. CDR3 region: CAISRTSGGDTDTQYF. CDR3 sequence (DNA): TGTGCCATCAGCCGGACTAGCGGGGGGGACACAGATACGCAGTATTTT.